The T cell receptor (beta chain) under discussion was sequenced for a study of cytomegalovirus exposure and HLA in healthy donors (dated by TCRdb to the late 2010s). With respect to the entire study: In an earlier analysis of fewer than 750 of the donors, 276 Gb of sequence data and 120 million or so unique TCR beta sequences from about 180 million T cells were reported. Among the roughly 390 genotyped donors, approximately 82% belonged to the genetic ancestry cluster associated with self-reported Caucasian donors. Four or five DR-DQ haplotypes were handled as single units for association and clustering because linkage in the cohort was strong. Among roughly 400 genotyped donors of the cohort, an average of approximately 200,000 unique TCR beta nucleotide sequences was sequenced per donor, of which 15% to 20% were non-productive. HLA typing covered class I and class II loci at four-digit resolution. To predict cytomegalovirus infection status, the study brought together high-throughput TCR immunosequencing, statistical association of individual TCRs with disease status, and machine learning. The number of donors typed differed by locus, with about 629-640 for A, B, C, DRB1 and DQB1, over 500 for DQA1, about 610 for DPA1, and about 450 for DPB1. The study aimed to test whether signatures of past pathogen exposure could be identified by cataloging public T cell receptors. Genome-wide SNP genotypes for about three fifths of the 666 donors were used in a later genetic analysis, which treated that subset as a discovery cohort. A later analysis re-examined previously published TCR beta repertoires from more than 650 donors and added high-resolution HLA genotyping to investigate patterns of TCR occurrence. Every discovery cohort repertoire had been produced on one sequencing platform. Alongside the repertoire data, information on donor age, sex, ethnicity and CMV serostatus was compiled. In the later analysis, no new phenotypic data were used to find candidate immune exposures; instead, reliance was placed on TCR beta sequences and their occurrence across donors. Besides the first cohort of roughly 660 subjects, a separate validation cohort made up of 95 to 150 different subjects was used. Using immunosequencing, the study profiled T cell repertoires from fewer than 700 subjects and related those repertoires to cytomegalovirus serostatus. To decide whether each TCR beta V gene segment behaved as functional or pseudogenic, an earlier analysis of fewer than 750 of the donors relied on high-throughput TCR beta sequencing. An early release that covered some 640 HLA-typed donors contained about 300 gigabases of sequencing data and some 87 million unique TCR sequences.

This clone has just a few counts. Its antigen is unknown. Qualities for individual bases were not recorded, and no much larger clone is one base off. Libraries came from the immunoSEQ multiplex PCR assay. For the multiplex PCR, a mixture combining 60 forward primers for TCR Vbeta segments and 13 reverse primers for TCR Jbeta segments was used. Amplification of the CDR3 region of rearranged TCR beta genes was performed with a multiplex PCR assay on genomic DNA. The Illumina HiSeq System was used to sequence the amplified TCR beta libraries as 87-base-pair reads. Regarding the original processing steps: In a later analysis, 80 million or so unique TCR beta chains were counted across the approximately 620 repertoires, and roughly 9.9 million of these chains were shared by at least two donors. To remove PCR and sequencing errors, raw reads were error-corrected and collapsed into unique sequences using a nearest-neighbor algorithm that merged closely related sequences. To assign V, D and J gene segments, CDR3 sequences were aligned to IMGT reference sequences. For a sequence to be retained, at least a six-nucleotide match to both a V gene segment and a J gene segment was required. Rearrangements were classified as productive when the CDR3 lacked stop codons and remained in frame with V and J, and all other rearrangements were classified as non-productive. CDR3 was defined according to IMGT convention as the region running from the second conserved V-encoded cysteine to the conserved J-encoded phenylalanine. Sequences without an unambiguous match to a single V gene segment were excluded from the earlier analysis of 500 to 700 of the donors. An earlier analysis of 587 of the donors called V segments functional above 56.7% productive rearrangements and segregating when the between-donor standard deviation exceeded 5%. To diagnose cytomegalovirus status from the catalog of TCR beta chain sequences, a statistical classification framework was built. A later analysis assigned V and J genes by comparing TCR nucleotide sequences with IMGT/GENE-DB human TR gene sequences. The TCRdist pipeline was used in a later analysis to assign CDR3 sequences and most-parsimonious VDJ recombination scenarios. In a later analysis, each TCR beta chain was defined by its CDR3 amino acid sequence together with its V-gene family, and reads lacking a unique V-gene family were excluded. In a later analysis, approximately 640 highly shared, low-generation-probability nucleotide sequences were removed to address suspected cross-contamination and a sequencing artifact. A later analysis calculated a clonal expansion index for each public chain from normalized within-repertoire ranks of inferred template counts. Generation probabilities in a later analysis came from a VDJ recombination model fitted to out-of-frame rearrangements, and those results were checked against IGoR. A later analysis scored TCR-TCR, TCR-HLA and TCR-CMV co-occurrence with hypergeometric tests, applying a repertoire-size bias correction to TCR pairs. A later analysis estimated false discovery rates by permuting HLA or CMV assignments 20 times. A later analysis grouped co-occurring TCRs with DBSCAN, adding TCRdist sequence similarity when clustering within HLA-allele-positive subsets. Co-occurrence clustering excluded repertoires with fewer than 30,000 or more than 120,000 public chains, plus five with anomalous nucleotide sharing. Held by TCRdb, this immuneACCESS table contains in-frame sequences only and omits some clones. Under half of the omission traces to an unresolved V gene where checked; the cause of the rest is unknown. That table supplies the V and J calls and clone size; D and trimming were determined from the DNA. The sample data list more than 80,000 clones, and just under 80% of these were observed just once. Of the sample, over 4% is held by the ten largest clones.

V loses 0 bases at its end and J loses 4 bases; junction bases beyond the gene matches: 5. Sequences SGHRS (CDR1) and YFSETQ (CDR2) are obtained from the germline V gene. Inclusive of the bounding cysteine and phenylalanine, the CDR3 is 16 residues long. The sequence is cut down to CDR3 DNA, 48 bases in frame from base 1. In total, 600 or so healthy bone marrow donors made up the cohort. At the time of sampling, all cohort members were nominally healthy, though unrecorded immune exposures were likely present. The donor tested CMV seropositive, placing the donor among the 290 or so seropositive members of the cohort. A peripheral blood sample was collected from each donor, and TCR beta sequencing was performed on peripheral blood mononuclear cells. Genomic DNA was extracted from the blood cell samples with the Qiagen DNeasy Blood Extraction Kit. What the study reported, not specific to this receptor: The 87-base-pair reads could not distinguish some IMGT-functional V segments, including TRBV6-2 and TRBV6-3, so those segments were excluded. It was suggested by the authors that the approach could potentially be generalized to other disease states and immunological phenotypes. A later analysis found that TCR association rates varied across HLA loci, with DRB1 alleles showing the most associated TCRs and HLA-C alleles the fewest. In both the original and validation cohorts, the classifier was reported to diagnose cytomegalovirus status with high specificity and sensitivity. Specific HLA alleles were associated with 18,000 or so TCR beta sequences at a false discovery rate of 0.05 in a later analysis. According to a later genetic analysis, donors in an Asian-associated ancestry cluster had fewer N-insertions in productive TCRs than the roughly 700-donor mean. For the cohort, immune exposure information was limited to CMV serostatus. Roughly uniform sequencing depth across donors was assumed in presence/absence analyses, although this assumption may not hold. Linkage disequilibrium might explain the correlated functional status among segregating V segments, but an unknown experimental factor could not be excluded. In a later analysis, HLA-associated TCR beta chains showed more clonal expansion and lower generation probabilities than non-associated chains that were equally common. Most TCR sequences were observed very rarely across donors, whereas some public TCRs were present in many individuals. Only TCR beta chains were sequenced in this cohort, and the absence of alpha or paired-chain data limited detectable features. A further reported finding was that TCR beta sequences accurately predicted the HLA-A and HLA-B alleles for most subjects in the first cohort. In an earlier analysis of some 540 of the donors, most TCR beta V segments appeared in productive rearrangements about 90% or about 30% of the time, broadly matching IMGT annotations. Because HLA typing was unavailable for some donors at each locus, only the typed subset was used in association tests. Because counts were too low, some 17 rarely observed V segments, including chromosome 9 orphons, were left out of the earlier analysis of over 550 of the donors. A cluster of highly shared sequence variants was judged likely to represent a technical artifact of the sequencing pipeline. In a later genetic analysis, a missense DCLRE1C variant was associated with V-gene and J-gene trimming of TCR beta chains, and the association was replicated in an independent cohort. When HLA alleles, especially DR and DQ, strongly co-occurred, attributing TCR associations to individual alleles was difficult. In vitro tests confirmed that a few of the cytomegalovirus-associated TCR beta chains recognize cytomegalovirus antigens. In a later analysis, most CMV-associated TCR beta chains were found to appear HLA-restricted, with HLA associations seemingly driven largely by CMV exposure. Several of the top co-occurrence clusters appeared to be linked to parvovirus B19, influenza, CMV and Epstein-Barr virus, according to a later analysis. A total of 150 or so TCR beta chains were listed by the study as associated with cytomegalovirus.

The chain was built from TRBV5-1 and TRBJ2-3, with TRBD2 matching 10 junction bases. The receptor's source is a woman between 40 and 55 years old in good health and CMV-seropositive. Specimen: PBMCs. The CDR3 loop reads CASSLGASGRSDTQYF. In nucleotide form, the sequence is TGCGCCAGCAGCTTGGGGGCTAGCGGGAGATCAGATACGCAGTATTTT.